These T cell receptor beta chains were read from a single sample in a study of PD-1 blockade in classical Hodgkin lymphoma. The protocol was immunoSEQ multiplex PCR, while the TCRdb copy is restricted to in-frame clones and leaves out a portion. The data show more than 40,000 clones, over 65% seen once. The sequences come from peripheral blood mononuclear cells (PBMCs), collected before the second cycle of nivolumab. Every receptor here comes from a human donor with classical Hodgkin lymphoma. Both conserved end residues are part of each CDR3. The D gene is left open where the match is weak. Size tells how often a clone was seen (once, few, many) or the class of an expanded clone, and some rows leave it out.

size: few; V: TRBV29-1; D: -; J: TRBJ1-1; DNA: TGCAGCGTTGAAGGGGATTCGGGGAACACTGAAGCTTTCTTT; CDR3: CSVEGDSGNTEAFF
size: -; V: TRBV28; D: -; J: TRBJ2-1; DNA: TGTGCGGGGGGAGGAAGTGATGAGCAGTTCTTC; CDR3: CAGGGSDEQFF
size: few; V: TRBV28; D: -; J: TRBJ1-2; DNA: TGTGCCAGCAGTTTGTTGGCTGTGACAGACTATGGCTACACCTTC; CDR3: CASSLLAVTDYGYTF
size: -; V: TRBV6-6; D: -; J: TRBJ1-2; DNA: TGTGCCAGCAGTTTGGAGCTCCGGGACCCATATGGCTACACCTTC; CDR3: CASSLELRDPYGYTF
size: -; V: TRBV9; D: TRBD1; J: TRBJ2-5; DNA: TGTGCCAGCAGCCCTCACAGGGACAGGCGGGAGACCCAGTACTTC; CDR3: CASSPHRDRRETQYF
size: -; V: TRBV4-1; D: -; J: TRBJ2-5; DNA: TGCGCCAGCAGCGGTCGGTGGAGCGGACAAGAGACCCAGTACTTC; CDR3: CASSGRWSGQETQYF
size: -; V: TRBV6-5; D: -; J: TRBJ2-7; DNA: TGTGCCAGCAGTTACTCGATGTTGGGACGGTACGAGCAGTACTTC; CDR3: CASSYSMLGRYEQYF
size: -; V: TRBV19; D: -; J: TRBJ1-4; DNA: TGTGCCAGTAAACCGGGGGCGGCAACTAATGAAAAACTGTTTTTT; CDR3: CASKPGAATNEKLFF
size: -; V: TRBV6-6; D: -; J: TRBJ1-5; DNA: TGTGCCAGCATCCCGCAGAAAAGTAATCAGCCCCAGCATTTT; CDR3: CASIPQKSNQPQHF
size: once; V: TRBV9; D: TRBD2; J: TRBJ2-7; DNA: TGTGCCAGCAGCTTGGGGACTAGCGGGACCCTCTATACCTACGAGCAGTACTTC; CDR3: CASSLGTSGTLYTYEQYF
size: few; V: TRBV5-4; D: -; J: TRBJ2-3; DNA: TGTGCCAGCAGCTTGGAGGCAGATACGCAGTATTTT; CDR3: CASSLEADTQYF
size: medium-sized; V: TRBV5-4; D: TRBD1; J: TRBJ1-1; DNA: TGTGCCAGCCACGAGACAGGGGTCACTGAAGCTTTCTTT; CDR3: CASHETGVTEAFF
size: -; V: TRBV16; D: -; J: TRBJ2-7; DNA: TGTGCCAGCAGCCACGGGGGCTCCTACGAGCAGTACTTC; CDR3: CASSHGGSYEQYF
size: -; V: TRBV5-6; D: TRBD2; J: TRBJ2-7; DNA: TGTGCCAGCACCCCCGCGGGAGCCTACGAGCAGTACTTC; CDR3: CASTPAGAYEQYF